Each of the 20 T cell receptor beta chains below was sequenced from the same sample in a study of tumor-infiltrating lymphocytes in oesophageal squamous cell carcinoma. TCRdb processed the PCR reads anew with MiXCR; each CDR3 protein has one entry. The table lists 13,000 or so distinct CDR3 sequences, around 52% of them singletons. The specimen sequenced was esophageal tumor tissue. These TCRs come from a female donor with esophageal squamous cell carcinoma.

This clonotype was seen repeatedly, ten times or more. The V and J genes are TRBV7-9 and TRBJ2-2; TRBD1 agrees at 10 bases. This CDR3 spans 15 amino acids. The junction had 4 bases not matched to a gene; V was cut back by 5 bases and J by 4 bases. From germline, CDR1 is SEHNR and CDR2 FQNEAQ (reference sequence). The CDR3 coding sequence is TGTGCCAGCAGCCCCGGGACAGGGGTCACCGGGGAGCTGTTTTTT. It codes for CASSPGTGVTGELFF. Using reference TRBV7-9 and TRBJ2-2 for the parts outside the CDR3, the full variable domain is DTGVSQNPRHKITKRGQNVTFRCDPISEHNRLYWYRQTLGQGPEFLTYFQNEAQLEKSRLLSDRFSAERPKGSFSTLEIQRTEQGDSAMYLCASSPGTGVTGELFFGEGSRLTVL.

The chain combines TRBV12-3 or TRBV12-4 with TRBJ2-4; D might be TRBD1 (6 bases). The DNA end is a closer match to TRBJ2-5, so the J assignment may be wrong. The CDR3 totals 18 residues. The CDR3 DNA reads TGTGCCAGCAGTGCTCCCGGAGTGGGGGCGCCGGGGCAAGAGACCCAGTACTTC. It specifies CASSAPGVGAPGQETQYF.

There are many counts of this clonotype. The V call is TRBV7-9, the J call TRBJ1-1; D may be TRBD1 (5 bases). V lost 1 base to trimming and J lost 4 bases, with 13 bases between them. The CDR3 has 15 amino acids. Germline V lookup: CDR1 SEHNR, CDR2 FQNEAQ (reference sequence). CDR3 nucleotides: TGTGCCAGCAGCTTAGGGCAGGGTGATTTCACTGAAGCTTTCTTT. The encoded protein is CASSLGQGDFTEAFF.

V gene TRBV7-6 combines with J gene TRBJ2-6, with 9 bases identical to TRBD1. V shed 5 bases, J shed 4 bases, and the junction held 6 bases outside the gene matches. Looked up from germline, CDR1 is SGHVS and CDR2 is FNYEAQ. The CDR3 loop spans 16 amino acids. CDR3 loop: CASSPATGGGANVLTF. DNA for the CDR3: TGTGCCAGCAGCCCCGCGACAGGGGGAGGGGCCAACGTCCTGACTTTC. The complete variable domain, with remaining parts taken from reference TRBV7-6 and TRBJ2-6, reads GAGVSQSPRYKVTKRGQDVALRCDPISGHVSLYWYRQALGQGPEFLTYFNYEAQQDKSGLPNDRFSAERPEGSISTLTIQRTEQRDSAMYRCASSPATGGGANVLTFGAGSRLTVL.

The chain uses TRBV7-9 and TRBJ1-1; D not certain. The CDR3 is 11 amino acids. V lost 5 bases, J lost 8 bases, and 9 bases lay in between. CDR1 SEHNR and CDR2 FQNEAQ come from the germline V gene (reference sequence). CDR3 amino acids: CASSRGKEAFF. The CDR3 DNA is TGTGCCAGCAGCCGGGGAAAAGAAGCTTTCTTT.

The rearrangement joins TRBV7-4 to TRBJ2-3; no definite D call. The germline V and J ends were trimmed by 4 bases and 4 bases, with 6 bases remaining between them. This CDR3 has 12 amino acids. Germline values: CDR1 SGHVT, CDR2 SQSDAQ. In nucleotides, the CDR3 is TGTGCCAGCAGCTCAGCATCAGATACGCAGTATTTT. This translates into CASSSASDTQYF. Using reference TRBV7-4 and TRBJ2-3 for the parts outside the CDR3, the full variable domain is GAGVSQSPRYKVAKRGRDVALRCDSISGHVTLYWYRQTLGQGSEVLTYSQSDAQRDKSGRPSGRFSAERPERSVSTLKIQRTEQGDSAVYLCASSSASDTQYFGPGTRLTVL.

This clonotype is large within its sample. This chain uses TRBV7-3 with TRBJ2-3; no firm D call. Germline-derived CDR1 and CDR2 are SGHTA and FQGTGA. The CDR3 length is 12 residues. V was pared by 3 bases and J by 4 bases, with 5 bases between. The CDR3 region has the DNA TGTGCCAGCAGCTTCTACGCAGATACGCAGTATTTT. It specifies CASSFYADTQYF.

This clonotype was seen ten or more times. The chain is built from TRBV5-1 and TRBJ2-7; D perhaps matches TRBD1 (8 bases). V was shortened by 4 bases and J by 3 bases, with 14 bases between the two germline ends. The CDR3 runs to 14 residues. The germline CDR1 and CDR2 sequences are SGHRS and YFSETQ. The CDR3 nucleotides read TGCGCCAGCAGCGAACAGGGGGAGGGCTACGAGCAGTACTTC. It translates to CASSEQGEGYEQYF.

This rearrangement joins TRBV7-2 to TRBJ1-3, with 8 bases fitting TRBD1. CDR1 and CDR2 from the germline V gene are SGHTA and FQGNSA. This CDR3 spans 14 amino acids. Germline trimming cut 9 bases from V and 2 bases from J; bases unmatched to any gene: 6. CDR3 bases: TGTGCCAGTGAGGACAGGGTGGCTGGAAACACCATATATTTT. It codes for CASEDRVAGNTIYF.

In the case of this clonotype: A much larger clone sits a single nucleotide away, making a read error possible. The V call is TRBV28, the J call TRBJ2-3; a weak D match, TRBD2 (5 bases). Per the germline V gene, CDR1 is MDHEN and CDR2 is SYDVKM. The CDR3 runs to 12 residues. Between the trimmed V and J ends, which lost 5 bases and 14 bases, there was a span of 17 bases. The CDR3 protein is CASSKLHGELYF. CDR3 DNA sequence: TGTGCCAGCAGTAAGTTGCACGGGGAGCTGTATTTT.

The chain recombines TRBV19 with TRBJ1-5; tentative D call: TRBD1 (5 bases). V was shortened by 8 bases and J by 0 bases, with 11 bases between the two germline ends. Germline-derived CDR1 and CDR2 are LNHDA and SQIVND (reference sequence). The CDR3 has 14 amino acids. CDR3 coding DNA: TGTGCCAGTTGGGGGTTTTATAGCAATCAGCCCCAGCATTTT. It specifies CASWGFYSNQPQHF.

The chain uses TRBV2 and TRBJ2-1; 16 bases fit TRBD2. In germline, CDR1 is SNHLY, CDR2 FYNNEI. The CDR3 extends over 14 amino acids. V lost 6 bases, J lost 15 bases, and 8 bases stayed unmatched. The CDR3 protein is CASRPGLAGGVWFF. The CDR3 region has the DNA TGTGCCAGCAGGCCGGGACTAGCGGGAGGGGTGTGGTTCTTC. Full variable domain (rest looked up from reference TRBV2 and TRBJ2-1): EPEVTQTPSHQVTQMGQEVILRCVPISNHLYFYWYRQILGQKVEFLVSFYNNEISEKSEIFDDQFSVERPDGSNFTLKIRSTKLEDSAMYFCASRPGLAGGVWFFGPGTRLTVL.

This clonotype has more than one count but fewer than ten. This sequence joins TRBV7-2 and TRBJ2-5; D ambiguous. The end of the DNA fits TRBJ2-1 better, so the J call may be wrong. Germline V lookup: CDR1 SGHTA, CDR2 FQGNSA. This CDR3 is built from 12 residues. In DNA, the CDR3 is TGTGCCAGCAGCCCATACGGCAGTGAGCAGTTCTTC. Residues: CASSPYGSEQFF.

The chain joins TRBV7-4 to TRBJ2-5; weak D call: TRBD1 (6 bases). The CDR3 totals 17 residues. CDR1 is SGHVT, CDR2 SQSDAQ, per germline. The V end was cut by 2 bases, the J end by 0 bases, with 16 bases between. The CDR3 reads CASSLRYGDNHQETQYF. Written as DNA, the CDR3 is TGTGCCAGCAGCTTAAGGTATGGGGACAACCACCAAGAGACCCAGTACTTC.

By its share, this clonotype is medium-sized. This chain links TRBV7-3 with TRBJ2-4; D is possibly TRBD2 (6 bases). The CDR3 covers 15 residues. Germline values: CDR1 SGHTA, CDR2 FQGTGA. Trimming cost V 5 bases and J 3 bases, with 14 bases left between them. The CDR3 reads CASSPPGGRKNIQYF. The CDR3 DNA reads as TGTGCCAGCAGCCCACCCGGGGGACGCAAAAACATTCAGTACTTC.

Only a few counts were recorded for this clonotype. The chain recombines TRBV7-9 with TRBJ2-5, with 10 bases aligning to TRBD2. Gene TRBJ2-1 matches the end of the DNA better, so the J call may be wrong. Germline CDR1 is SEHNR and CDR2 is FQNEAQ (reference sequence). The CDR3 extends over 15 amino acids. CDR3: CASSPLSGGPFEQFF. For the CDR3, the DNA is TGTGCCAGCAGCCCACTTAGCGGGGGGCCTTTTGAGCAGTTCTTC.

This rearrangement joins TRBV7-9 to TRBJ2-4; unclear D gene. The J call could be wrong; TRBJ2-1 is a better fit for the DNA end. This CDR3 has 11 amino acids. CDR1 and CDR2 from the germline V gene are SEHNR and FQNEAQ (reference sequence). DNA for the CDR3: TGTGCCAGCAGACTATACAATGAGCAGTTCTTC. Translated, it gives CASRLYNEQFF.

This chain joins TRBV7-9 and TRBJ2-3; D may correspond to TRBD1 or TRBD2 (5 bases each). The tail of the sequence fits TRBJ2-5 better, so the J call may be wrong. The CDR3 spans 15 residues. Per the germline V gene, CDR1 is SEHNR and CDR2 is FQNEAQ (reference sequence). CDR3 DNA: TGTGCCAGCAGCTTAGGGGGGTCTAGTATAGAGACCCAGTACTTC. Translation gives CASSLGGSSIETQYF.

The gene calls are TRBV7-3 and TRBJ2-1; D is ambiguous. CDR1 is SGHTA, CDR2 FQGTGA, per germline. This CDR3 has 15 amino acids. V was shortened by 2 bases and J by 0 bases, with 8 bases between the two germline ends. DNA of the CDR3: TGTGCCAGCAGCTTAGTGGGAACCTCCTACAATGAGCAGTTCTTC. Translating it yields CASSLVGTSYNEQFF.

The rearrangement joins TRBV7-9 to TRBJ2-5; TRBD2 might be the D (5 bases). The V gene lost 7 bases and the J gene lost 4 bases, with 13 bases spanning the gap. CDR3 length equals 13 residues. CDR1 SEHNR and CDR2 FQNEAQ come from the germline V gene (reference sequence). In DNA form, the CDR3 reads TGTGCCAGCAAGGACTTCTTGCGAGAGACCCAGTACTTC. As protein: CASKDFLRETQYF.